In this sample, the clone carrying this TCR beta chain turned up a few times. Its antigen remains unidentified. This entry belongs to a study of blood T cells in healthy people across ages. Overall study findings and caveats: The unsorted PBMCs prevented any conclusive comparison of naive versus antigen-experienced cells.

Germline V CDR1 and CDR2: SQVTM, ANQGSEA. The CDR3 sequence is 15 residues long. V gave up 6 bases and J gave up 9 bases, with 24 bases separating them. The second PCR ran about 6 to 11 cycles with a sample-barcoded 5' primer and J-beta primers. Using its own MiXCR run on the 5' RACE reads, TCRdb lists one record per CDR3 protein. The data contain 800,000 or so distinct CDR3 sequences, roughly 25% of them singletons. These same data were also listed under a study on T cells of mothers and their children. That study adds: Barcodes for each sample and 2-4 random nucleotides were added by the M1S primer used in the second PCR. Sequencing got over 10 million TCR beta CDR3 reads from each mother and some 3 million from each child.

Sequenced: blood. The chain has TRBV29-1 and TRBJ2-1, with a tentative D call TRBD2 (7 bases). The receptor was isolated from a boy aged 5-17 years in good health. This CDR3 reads CSVDGVAGATGEQFF. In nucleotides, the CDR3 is TGCAGCGTCGACGGGGTGGCGGGGGCCACCGGTGAGCAGTTCTTC.